The present entry profiles one T cell receptor (beta chain) with its context. Its antigen is currently unknown. The data belong to a study of T-cell memory formation after mild COVID-19. TCRdb processed the 5' RACE reads anew with MiXCR; each CDR3 protein has one entry. Altogether roughly 600,000 distinct CDR3 sequences are present, 15% to 20% being singletons, with the ten largest covering about 12%. The CDR3 contains 16 residues. CDR1 is MNHEY, CDR2 SVGAGI, per germline. V was pared by 6 bases and J by 4 bases, with 11 bases of the junction left unmatched. Study findings and constraints: The authors did not confirm SARS-CoV-2 specificity of second-wave clones peaking day 37.

Sequenced input: PBMCs or a T cell subset sorted from them (not recorded which). J is TRBJ1-1 and V is TRBV6-5; 10 nucleotides match TRBD1. The source is an adult woman who had mild COVID-19 (a few samples of this study predate the infection). Cell type and time point are not known. The CDR3 nucleotides read TGTGCCAGCAGCGCAGGGACAGGGGTTTTGGGCACTGAAGCTTTCTTT. It is translated as CASSAGTGVLGTEAFF.